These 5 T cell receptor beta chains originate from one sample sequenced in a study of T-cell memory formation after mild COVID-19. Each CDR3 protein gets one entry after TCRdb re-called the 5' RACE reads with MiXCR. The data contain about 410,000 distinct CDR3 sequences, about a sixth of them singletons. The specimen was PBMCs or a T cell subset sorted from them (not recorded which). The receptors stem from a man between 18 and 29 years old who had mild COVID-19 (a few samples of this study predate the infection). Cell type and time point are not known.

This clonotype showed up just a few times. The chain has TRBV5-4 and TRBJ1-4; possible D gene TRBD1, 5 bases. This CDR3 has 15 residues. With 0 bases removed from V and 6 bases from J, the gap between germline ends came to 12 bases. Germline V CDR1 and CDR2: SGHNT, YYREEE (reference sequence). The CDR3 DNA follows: TGTGCCAGCAGCTTGGGGGGCGCAGGTGATGAAAAACTGTTTTTT. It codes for CASSLGGAGDEKLFF.

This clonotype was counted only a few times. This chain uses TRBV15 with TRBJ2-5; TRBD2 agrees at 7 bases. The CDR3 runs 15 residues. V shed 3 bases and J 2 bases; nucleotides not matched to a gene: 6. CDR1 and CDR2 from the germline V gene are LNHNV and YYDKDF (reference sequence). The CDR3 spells CATSSSAAGQETQYF. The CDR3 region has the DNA TGTGCCACCAGCAGTTCGGCAGCGGGGCAAGAGACCCAGTACTTC.

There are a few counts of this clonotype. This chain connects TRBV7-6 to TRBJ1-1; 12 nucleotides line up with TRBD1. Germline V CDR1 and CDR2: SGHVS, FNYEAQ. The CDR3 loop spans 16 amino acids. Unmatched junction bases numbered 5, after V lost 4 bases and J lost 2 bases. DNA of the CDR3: TGTGCCAGCAGCTCCTCCGGGACAGGGGGCAACACTGAAGCTTTCTTT. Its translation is CASSSSGTGGNTEAFF.

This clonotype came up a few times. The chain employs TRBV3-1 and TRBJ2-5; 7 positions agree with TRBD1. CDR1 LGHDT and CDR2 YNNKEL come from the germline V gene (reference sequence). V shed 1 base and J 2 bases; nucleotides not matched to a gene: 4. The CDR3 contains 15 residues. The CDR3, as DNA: TGTGCCAGCAGCCAAGGAAGACAGGGACAAGAGACCCAGTACTTC. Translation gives CASSQGRQGQETQYF.

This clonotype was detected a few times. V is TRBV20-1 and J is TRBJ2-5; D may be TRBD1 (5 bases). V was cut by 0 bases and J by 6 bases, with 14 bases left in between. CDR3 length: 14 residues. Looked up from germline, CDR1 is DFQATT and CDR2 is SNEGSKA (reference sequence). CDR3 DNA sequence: TGCAGTGCTAGAGAGACAGCCCCAAAGAAGACCCAGTACTTC. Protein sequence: CSARETAPKKTQYF.